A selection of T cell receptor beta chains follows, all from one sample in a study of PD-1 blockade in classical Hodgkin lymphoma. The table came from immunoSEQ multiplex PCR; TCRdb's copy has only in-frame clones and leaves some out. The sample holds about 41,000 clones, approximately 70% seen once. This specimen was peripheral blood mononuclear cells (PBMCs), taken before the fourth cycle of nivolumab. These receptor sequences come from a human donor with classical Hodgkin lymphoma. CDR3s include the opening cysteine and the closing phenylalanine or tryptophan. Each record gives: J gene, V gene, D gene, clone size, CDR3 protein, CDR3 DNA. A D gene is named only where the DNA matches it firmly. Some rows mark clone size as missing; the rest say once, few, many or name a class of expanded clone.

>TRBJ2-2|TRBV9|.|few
CASSPSTGELFF
TGTGCCAGCAGCCCCAGCACCGGGGAGCTGTTTTTT
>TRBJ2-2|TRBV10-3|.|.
CAIIKGSNTGELFF
TGTGCCATCATAAAGGGATCGAACACCGGGGAGCTGTTTTTT
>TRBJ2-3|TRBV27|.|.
CASSLSGSETDTQYF
TGTGCCAGCAGTTTATCCGGGAGTGAAACAGATACGCAGTATTTT
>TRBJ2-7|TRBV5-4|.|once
CASSLGRGGYEQYF
TGTGCCAGCAGCTTGGGGAGAGGGGGCTACGAGCAGTACTTC
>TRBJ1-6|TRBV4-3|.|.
CASSHGRASSYNSPLHF
TGCGCCAGCAGCCACGGCAGGGCTAGCTCCTATAATTCACCCCTCCACTTT
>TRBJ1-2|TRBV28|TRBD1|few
CASKVVGTGVNYGYTF
TGTGCCAGCAAGGTTGTTGGGACAGGGGTCAACTATGGCTACACCTTC
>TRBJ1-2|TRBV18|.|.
CASSPGTLNYGYTF
TGTGCCAGCTCACCCGGGACCCTTAACTATGGCTACACCTTC
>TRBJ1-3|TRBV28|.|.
CASSLLADDSGNTIYF
TGTGCCAGCAGTCTGCTCGCGGACGATTCTGGAAACACCATATATTTT
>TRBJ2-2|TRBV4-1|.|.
CASSPLSGDTGELFF
TGCGCCAGCAGCCCTCTCTCGGGGGACACCGGGGAGCTGTTTTTT
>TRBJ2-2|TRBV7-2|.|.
CASSLGQITGELFF
TGTGCCAGCAGCTTAGGGCAGATCACCGGGGAGCTGTTTTTT
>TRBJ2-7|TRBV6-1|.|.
CASSESSVPIEQYF
TGTGCCAGCAGTGAGTCTAGCGTCCCAATCGAGCAGTACTTC
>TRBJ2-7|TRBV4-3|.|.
CASSHQGGYEQYF
TGCGCCAGCAGCCACCAAGGGGGCTACGAGCAGTACTTC
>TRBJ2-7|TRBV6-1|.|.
CASSEDGEQYF
TGTGCCAGCAGTGAGGACGGCGAGCAGTACTTC
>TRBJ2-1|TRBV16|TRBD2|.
CASSPTPGTSGNYNEQFF
TGTGCCAGCAGCCCTACCCCCGGGACTAGCGGAAATTACAATGAGCAGTTCTTC
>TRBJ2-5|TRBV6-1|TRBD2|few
CASSPWGEGETQYF
TGTGCCAGCAGTCCTTGGGGGGAGGGGGAGACCCAGTACTTC
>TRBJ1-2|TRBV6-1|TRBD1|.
CASSVLQTVQGAYGYTF
TGTGCCAGCAGTGTACTCCAAACCGTACAGGGGGCGTATGGCTACACCTTC
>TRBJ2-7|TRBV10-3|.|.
CAITSTPGYEQYF
TGTGCCATCACCTCAACCCCAGGATACGAGCAGTACTTC
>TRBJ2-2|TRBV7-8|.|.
CASSRTPGVAGELFF
TGTGCCAGCAGCCGCACGCCGGGGGTTGCCGGGGAGCTGTTTTTT
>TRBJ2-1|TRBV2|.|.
CASSEWGNEQFF
TGTGCCAGCAGTGAGTGGGGCAATGAGCAGTTCTTC
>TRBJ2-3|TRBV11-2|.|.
CASSLGPGGRDTQYF
TGTGCCAGCAGCTTAGGCCCCGGGGGCAGAGATACGCAGTATTTT
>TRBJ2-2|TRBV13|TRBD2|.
CASSFRGSDMGGYTGELFF
TGTGCCAGCAGCTTTCGTGGGAGTGATATGGGAGGGTACACCGGGGAGCTGTTTTTT
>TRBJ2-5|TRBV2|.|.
CASSVGDLKTQYF
TGTGCCAGCAGTGTAGGAGACTTAAAGACCCAGTACTTC
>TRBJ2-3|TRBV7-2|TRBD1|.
CASSPPPGQGSDTQYF
TGTGCCAGCAGCCCCCCTCCGGGACAGGGGTCAGATACGCAGTATTTT
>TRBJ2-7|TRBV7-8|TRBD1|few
CASSTWDSSYEQYF
TGTGCCAGCAGCACCTGGGACAGCTCCTACGAGCAGTACTTC
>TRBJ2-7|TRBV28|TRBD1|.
CASSYGQGAGEQYF
TGTGCCAGCAGTTACGGACAGGGGGCAGGCGAGCAGTACTTC
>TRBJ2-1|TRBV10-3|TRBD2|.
CAISDSSGGLNEQFF
TGTGCCATCAGTGATTCCAGCGGGGGGTTGAATGAGCAGTTCTTC
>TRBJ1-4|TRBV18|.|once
CASSPRAANEKLFF
TGTGCCAGCTCACCCAGGGCGGCTAATGAAAAACTGTTTTTT
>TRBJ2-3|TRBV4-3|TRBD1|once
CASSARGGGTDTQYF
TGCGCCAGCAGCGCTCGAGGGGGCGGCACAGATACGCAGTATTTT
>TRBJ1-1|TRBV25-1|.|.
CASSDLDSVPAEAFF
TGTGCCAGCAGTGACCTCGACAGCGTTCCCGCTGAAGCTTTCTTT
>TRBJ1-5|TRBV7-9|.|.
CASSLGRGQPQHF
TGTGCCAGCAGCTTGGGACGTGGTCAGCCCCAGCATTTT
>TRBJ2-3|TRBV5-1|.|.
CASSRSAENTDTQYF
TGCGCCAGCAGCAGATCAGCGGAGAACACAGATACGCAGTATTTT
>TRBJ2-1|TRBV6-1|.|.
CASSDFTRSSYNEQFF
TGTGCCAGCAGTGACTTTACTAGGAGCTCCTACAATGAGCAGTTCTTC
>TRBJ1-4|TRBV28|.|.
CASSLSLVGVTNEKLFF
TGTGCCAGCAGTTTATCATTAGTGGGGGTTACTAATGAAAAACTGTTTTTT
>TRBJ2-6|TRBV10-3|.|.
CAISLGSWDSGANVLTF
TGTGCCATCAGTCTGGGCTCTTGGGACTCTGGGGCCAACGTCCTGACTTTC
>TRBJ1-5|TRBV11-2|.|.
CASSLDLPGQPQHF
TGTGCCAGCAGCTTAGATCTCCCGGGACAGCCCCAGCATTTT
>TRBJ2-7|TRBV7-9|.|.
CASSSTGVTYEQYF
TGTGCCAGCAGCTCCACGGGGGTTACCTACGAGCAGTACTTC
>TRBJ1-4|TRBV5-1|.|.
CASSPQGSEKLFF
TGCGCCAGCAGCCCCCAGGGAAGTGAAAAACTGTTTTTT
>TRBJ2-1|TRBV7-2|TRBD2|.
CASSLRGGLYNEQFF
TGTGCCAGCAGCTTACGCGGGGGGCTCTACAATGAGCAGTTCTTC
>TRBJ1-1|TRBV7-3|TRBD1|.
CASSSGGAGTEAFF
TGTGCCAGCAGTTCAGGGGGCGCGGGGACTGAAGCTTTCTTT
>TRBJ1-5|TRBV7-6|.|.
CASSLGVEPNSNQPQHF
TGTGCCAGCAGCTTAGGGGTAGAACCAAATAGCAATCAGCCCCAGCATTTT